The following is a T cell receptor (beta chain) sequence with its context. This specimen comes from a study of blood T cell repertoires in COVID-19. Study-wide background: Some COVID-19 samples were acute and others convalescent; all came from the United States, Italy and Spain. Sources were T cells, B-cell-depleted T cells, or PBMCs; the material itself was cDNA or gDNA.

The CDR3 length is 15 residues. V dropped 5 bases and J dropped 2; count of bases not matched to a gene: 6. Germline-derived CDR1 and CDR2 are LNHDA and SQIVND (reference sequence). In the source study's methods: From reference gene primer amplification, estimates of nucleated cell counts were derived. Some clones are missing from TCRdb's copy, which holds only in-frame ones; the method was immunoSEQ multiplex PCR. The V and J calls and clone size are taken from that table; D and trimming were inferred from the DNA. The table lists about 140,000 clones, about 77% of them singletons, with approximately 9% in the top ten.

The rearrangement uses TRBV19 and TRBJ1-3; TRBD1 matches 7 bases. The specimen was peripheral blood. The TCR sequence derives from a woman between 50 and 59 years old with active or convalescent COVID-19. The CDR3 loop reads CASSGHRGAGNTIYF. For the CDR3, the DNA is TGTGCCAGTAGTGGCCACAGGGGAGCTGGAAACACCATATATTTT.